The next 18 T cell receptor beta chains were all read from a single sample in a study of blood T cells in healthy people across ages. A second PCR, run for roughly 6 to 11 cycles, used a sample-barcoded 5' primer plus a J-beta primer mix. Using its own MiXCR run on the 5' RACE reads, TCRdb lists one record per CDR3 protein. Here the sample spans about 640,000 distinct CDR3 sequences, under 30% being singletons. Sequenced sample: blood. These receptors were collected from an elderly woman in good health.

The chain joins TRBV28 to TRBJ2-3, with 8 nucleotides matching TRBD1. Germline CDR1 is MDHEN and CDR2 is SYDVKM. This CDR3 region has 16 residues. V shed 3 bases and J 5 bases; nucleotides not matched to a gene: 10. CDR3 loop: CASSFAGQEAGDTQYF. In DNA, the CDR3 is TGTGCCAGCAGTTTTGCGGGACAGGAGGCTGGAGATACGCAGTATTTT.

This clonotype was detected a few times. V and J are TRBV5-1 and TRBJ1-4, with 9 bases fitting TRBD1. This CDR3 is built from 15 residues. The germline CDR1 and CDR2 sequences are SGHRS and YFSETQ. Losses at the gene ends were 4 bases for V and 7 bases for J; bases not matched to a gene: 8. The CDR3 DNA follows: TGCGCCAGCAGCGCCGGACAGGGGAACAGTGAAAAACTGTTTTTT. Protein product: CASSAGQGNSEKLFF.

This clonotype was counted a few times. This may stem from a read error, because a much larger clone lies one nucleotide away. Because the CDR3's place on the DNA is in doubt, the DNA is left out and the CDR3 is given as listed by TCRdb. The gene calls are TRBV7-2 and TRBJ1-6; the table's D call, TRBD1, was not checked against the DNA. Germline V gene sequence: CDR1 SGHTA, CDR2 FQGNSA. A total of 15 residues make up the CDR3, ends included. The CDR3 here is CASTSVAGMKSPLHF.

The rearrangement uses TRBV20-1 and TRBJ2-3; D is perhaps TRBD2 (6 bases). Germline V gives CDR1 DFQATT, CDR2 SNEGSKA (reference sequence). Trimming stripped 6 bases from V and 2 bases from J, with 18 bases between. The CDR3 totals 15 residues. The CDR3 DNA reads as TGCAGTGCCCTGGCGTGGAGGGAGATCACAGATACGCAGTATTTT. It is translated as CSALAWREITDTQYF.

The genes are TRBV5-1 and TRBJ2-1; 9 positions match TRBD2. The J call may be faulty, since TRBJ2-7 better matches the DNA end. Looked up from germline, CDR1 is SGHRS and CDR2 is YFSETQ. This CDR3 spans 14 amino acids. The CDR3 nucleotides read TGCGCCAGCACTGGGGGGACTAGCTACAATGAGCAGTACTTC. This codes for CASTGGTSYNEQYF.

This chain uses TRBV20-1 with TRBJ2-6; 9 nucleotides match TRBD1. From germline, CDR1 is DFQATT and CDR2 SNEGSKA (reference sequence). The CDR3 sequence is 16 residues long. V lost 2 bases, J lost 0 bases, and 2 bases stayed unmatched. The CDR3 DNA sequence: TGCAGTGCTAGATCGGACAGGGGCTCTGGGGCCAACGTCCTGACTTTC. This translates into CSARSDRGSGANVLTF.

This clonotype was detected many times. The chain uses TRBV7-2 and TRBJ2-5, with TRBD2 matching 8 bases. CDR3 size: 16 residues. V lost 3 bases, J lost 2 bases, and 8 bases stayed unmatched. Germline V gene lookup returns CDR1 SGHTA and CDR2 FQGNSA. The CDR3 loop is CASSFFAGGRQETQYF. The CDR3 bases are TGTGCCAGCAGCTTTTTCGCGGGGGGCCGGCAAGAGACCCAGTACTTC.

This clonotype has more than one count but fewer than ten. The chain uses TRBV2 and TRBJ1-5; D gene ambiguous. Germline V gene lookup returns CDR1 SNHLY and CDR2 FYNNEI. The length of the CDR3 is 13 residues. V lost 3 bases to trimming and J lost 5 bases, with 8 bases between them. Here the CDR3 DNA reads TGTGCCAGCAGTGAGAGACCCCATCAGCCCCAGCATTTT. Translation gives CASSERPHQPQHF.

On this clonotype: This may come from a read error, since a much larger clone is one base off. The V call is TRBV29-1, the J call TRBJ1-2, with D possibly being TRBD1 (6 bases). Trimming pared 7 bases from V and 3 bases from J, leaving 12 bases between. From germline, CDR1 is SQVTM and CDR2 ANQGSEA. This CDR3 region has 12 residues. CDR3 DNA: TGCAGCGGTGTAGGGGGGGACTATGGCTACACCTTC. Amino acids: CSGVGGDYGYTF.

This clonotype was counted only a few times. The V gene is TRBV27, the J gene TRBJ2-5; D possibly corresponds to TRBD2 (6 bases). The ends were cut back, 5 bases at V and 11 bases at J, with 27 bases in the middle. This CDR3 is built from 16 residues. Germline V gives CDR1 MNHEY, CDR2 SMNVEV (reference sequence). The CDR3 reads CASSKPGLNSYNEQYF. In nucleotides, the CDR3 is TGTGCCAGCAGTAAGCCGGGACTCAACTCTTACAATGAGCAGTACTTC.

The chain combines TRBV20-1 with TRBJ2-1, with 16 bases that match TRBD2. The CDR3 sequence is 19 residues long. J lost 1 base, V lost 4 bases, and 10 bases had no gene match. CDR1 DFQATT and CDR2 SNEGSKA come from the germline V gene (reference sequence). The CDR3, as DNA: TGCAGTGCTACCCGACCGGGACTAGCGGGGGGGCGGTCCTACAATGAGCAGTTCTTC. It codes for CSATRPGLAGGRSYNEQFF.

The chain has TRBV7-3 and TRBJ1-2, with D maybe TRBD1 (5 bases). Trimming stripped 5 bases from V and 5 bases from J, with 15 bases between. Germline assignment: CDR1 SGHTA and CDR2 FQGTGA. There are 14 residues in the CDR3. This CDR3 reads CASSGPGTLYGYTF. Here the CDR3 DNA reads TGTGCCAGCAGCGGCCCCGGGACCCTATATGGCTACACCTTC. Full variable domain (remainder filled in from reference TRBV7-3 and TRBJ1-2): GAGVSQTPSNKVTEKGKYVELRCDPISGHTALYWYRQSLGQGPEFLIYFQGTGAADDSGLPNDRFFAVRPEGSVSTLKIQRTERGDSAVYLCASSGPGTLYGYTFGSGTRLTVV.

The chain joins TRBV30 to TRBJ1-1, with D unresolved. Germline V CDR1 and CDR2: GTSNPN, SVGIG (reference sequence). V was shortened by 2 bases and J by 1 base, with 8 bases between the two germline ends. This CDR3 contains 13 residues. The CDR3 DNA follows: TGTGCCTGGAGTTCCCGGGGGAACACTGAAGCTTTCTTT. Amino acid sequence: CAWSSRGNTEAFF.

The chain recombines TRBV5-8 with TRBJ2-3, with D unclear. The germline V gene has CDR1 SGHTS and CDR2 YDEGEE. The V end was cut by 4 bases, the J end by 2 bases, with 14 bases between. The CDR3 is 15 residues long. CDR3 amino acids: CASSPWQTYTDTQYF. The CDR3 nucleotides are TGTGCCAGCAGCCCCTGGCAGACGTACACAGATACGCAGTATTTT. Drawing the rest from reference TRBV5-8 and TRBJ2-3, the complete variable domain is EAGVTQSPTHLIKTRGQQATLRCSPISGHTSVYWYQQALGLGLQFLLWYDEGEERNRGNFPPRFSGRQFPNYSSELNVNALELEDSALYLCASSPWQTYTDTQYFGPGTRLTVL.

This clonotype was seen ten or more times. The J gene is TRBJ2-3, the V gene TRBV5-1; D unresolved. In germline, CDR1 is SGHRS, CDR2 YFSETQ. Trimming took off 2 bases at V and 1 base at J, with 17 bases between the two ends. This CDR3 has 17 amino acids. The CDR3 sequence is CASSFYVGRTGTDTQYF. The CDR3 nucleotides are TGCGCCAGCAGCTTTTATGTCGGCAGGACGGGCACAGATACGCAGTATTTT.

The rearrangement uses TRBV2 and TRBJ1-1; TRBD1 might be the D (6 bases). Looked up from germline, CDR1 is SNHLY and CDR2 is FYNNEI. This CDR3 comprises 13 residues. Deletions cut 5 bases from V and 6 bases from J, with 13 bases between. CDR3 sequence: CASSHREWAEAFF. In nucleotides, the CDR3 is TGTGCCAGCAGTCACAGGGAATGGGCTGAAGCTTTCTTT.

This clonotype was seen at least ten times. V usage is TRBV9 and J usage is TRBJ2-3; D is uncertain. The CDR3 spans 14 residues. Deletions cut 0 bases from V and 3 bases from J, with 8 bases between. The germline gives CDR1 SGDLS, CDR2 YYNGEE. The CDR3 loop reads CASSVVEATDTQYF. The CDR3 nucleotides read TGTGCCAGCAGCGTAGTTGAAGCTACAGATACGCAGTATTTT.

This clonotype has at least ten counts. The gene calls are TRBV5-1 and TRBJ2-3; D remains ambiguous. There are 14 residues in the CDR3. V lost 0 bases, J lost 4 bases, and 9 bases lay in between. Germline V gene lookup returns CDR1 SGHRS and CDR2 YFSETQ. The DNA of the CDR3 is TGCGCCAGCAGCTTGGGGCTAGAGGCAGATACGCAGTATTTT. It yields the protein CASSLGLEADTQYF.